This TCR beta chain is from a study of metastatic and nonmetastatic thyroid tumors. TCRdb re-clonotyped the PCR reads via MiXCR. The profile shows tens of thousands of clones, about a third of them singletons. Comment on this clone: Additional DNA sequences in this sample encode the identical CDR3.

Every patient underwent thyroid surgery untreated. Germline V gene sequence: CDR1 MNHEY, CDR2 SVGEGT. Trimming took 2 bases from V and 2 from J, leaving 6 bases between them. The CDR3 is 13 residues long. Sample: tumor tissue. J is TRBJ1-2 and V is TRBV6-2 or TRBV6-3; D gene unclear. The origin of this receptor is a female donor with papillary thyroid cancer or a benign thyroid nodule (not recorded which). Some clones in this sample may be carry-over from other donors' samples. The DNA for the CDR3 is TGTGCCAGCAGTTACGGCTTCAACTATGGCTACACCTTC. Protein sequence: CASSYGFNYGYTF.